There are many counts of the clone carrying this T cell receptor (beta chain). Antigen: not known. The data originate from a study of T cells after yellow fever vaccination. Template switching by 5'RACE produced TCR cDNA, adding a universal primer site and UMIs. TCRdb re-derived calls from the 5' RACE reads in MiXCR, one entry per CDR3 protein. The sample shows 200,000 to 250,000 distinct CDR3 sequences, 3% to 4% of them seen only once. Study results and limitations: Clonotype sharing between CD4 and CD8 compartments was small.

V dropped 6 bases and J dropped 4 bases, with 13 bases sitting between them. Germline-derived CDR1 and CDR2 are WSHSY and SAAADI. CDR3 length: 14 amino acids. The material sequenced was CD4+ T cells sorted from PBMCs, taken 10 days after the yellow fever booster vaccination. The sequence was collected from a man between 18 and 29 years old who received the YFV17D yellow fever vaccine. The gene calls are TRBV10-2 and TRBJ1-3; the D gene is possibly TRBD1 (5 bases). Here the CDR3 DNA reads TGCGCCAGCAGGCCCCAGGGAATCGGAAACACCATATATTTT. It specifies CASRPQGIGNTIYF.